This T cell receptor beta chain was obtained from a study of shared clonotypes between healthy human individuals. The study, taken as a whole, reports: Non-shared clonotypes had lower generation probabilities than clonotypes shared by all four sorted-subset donors. Sampling used blood alone; tissue repertoires probably differ.

The CDR3 sequence is 14 residues long. V dropped 5 bases and J dropped 2; count of bases not matched to a gene: 5. Germline values: CDR1 MDHEN, CDR2 SYDVKM. Sequencing was performed with immunoSEQ multiplex PCR; in TCRdb, only in-frame clones are kept and a portion is missing. Of hundreds of thousands of clones listed, approximately 96% were seen once; the top ten hold over 0.09%. Worth noting for this clone: The antigen remains undetermined.

Only CD45RO-negative cells positively selected for CCR7 counted as naive CD8 cells, so terminally differentiated effector memory CD45RA+ cells were excluded. The sequencing sample was made of naive CD8+ T cells sorted from blood. The sequence derives from a woman aged 30 to 39 in good health. J is TRBJ2-5 and V is TRBV28; 7 nucleotides align to TRBD1. CDR3 protein: CASSVYRGQETQYF. Here the CDR3 DNA reads TGTGCCAGCAGTGTTTACAGGGGACAAGAGACCCAGTACTTC.